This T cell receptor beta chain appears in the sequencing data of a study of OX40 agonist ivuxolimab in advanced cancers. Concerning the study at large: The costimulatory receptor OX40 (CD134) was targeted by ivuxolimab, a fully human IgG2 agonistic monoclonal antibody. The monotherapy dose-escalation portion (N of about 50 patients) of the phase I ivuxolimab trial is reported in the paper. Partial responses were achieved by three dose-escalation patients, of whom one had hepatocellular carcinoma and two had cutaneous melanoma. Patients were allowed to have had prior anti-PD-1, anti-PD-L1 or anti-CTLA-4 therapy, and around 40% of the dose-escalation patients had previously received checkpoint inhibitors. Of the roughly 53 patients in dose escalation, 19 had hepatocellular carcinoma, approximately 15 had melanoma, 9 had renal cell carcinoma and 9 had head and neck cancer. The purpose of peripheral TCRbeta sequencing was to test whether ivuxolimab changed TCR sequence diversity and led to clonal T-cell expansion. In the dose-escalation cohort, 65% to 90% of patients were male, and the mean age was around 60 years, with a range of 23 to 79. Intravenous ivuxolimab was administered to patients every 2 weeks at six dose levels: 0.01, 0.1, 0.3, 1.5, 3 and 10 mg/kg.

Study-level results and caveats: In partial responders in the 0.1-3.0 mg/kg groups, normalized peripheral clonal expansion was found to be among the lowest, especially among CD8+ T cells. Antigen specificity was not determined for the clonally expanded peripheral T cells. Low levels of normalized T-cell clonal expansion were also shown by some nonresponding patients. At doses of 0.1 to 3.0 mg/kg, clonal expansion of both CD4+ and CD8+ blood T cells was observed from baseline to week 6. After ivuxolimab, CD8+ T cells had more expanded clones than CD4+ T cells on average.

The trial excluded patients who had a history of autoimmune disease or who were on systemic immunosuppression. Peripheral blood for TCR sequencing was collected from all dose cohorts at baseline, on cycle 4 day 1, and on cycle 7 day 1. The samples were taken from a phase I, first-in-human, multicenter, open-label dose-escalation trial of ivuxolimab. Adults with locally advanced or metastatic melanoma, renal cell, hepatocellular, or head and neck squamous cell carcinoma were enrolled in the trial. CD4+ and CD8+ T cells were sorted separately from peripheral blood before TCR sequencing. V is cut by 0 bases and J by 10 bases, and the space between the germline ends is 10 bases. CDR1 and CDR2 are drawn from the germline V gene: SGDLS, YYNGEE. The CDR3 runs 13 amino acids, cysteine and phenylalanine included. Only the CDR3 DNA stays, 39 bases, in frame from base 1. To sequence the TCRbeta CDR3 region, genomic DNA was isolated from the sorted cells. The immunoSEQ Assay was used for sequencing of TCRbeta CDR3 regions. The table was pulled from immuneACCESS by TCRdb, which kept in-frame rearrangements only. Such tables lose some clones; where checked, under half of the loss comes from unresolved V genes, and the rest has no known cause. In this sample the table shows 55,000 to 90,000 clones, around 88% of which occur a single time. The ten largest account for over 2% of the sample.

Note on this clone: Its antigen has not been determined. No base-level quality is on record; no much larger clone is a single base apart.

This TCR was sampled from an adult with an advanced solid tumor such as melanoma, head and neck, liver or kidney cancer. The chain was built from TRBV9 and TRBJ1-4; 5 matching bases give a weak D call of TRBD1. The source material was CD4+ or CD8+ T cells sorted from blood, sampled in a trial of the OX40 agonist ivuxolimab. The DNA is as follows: TGTGCCAGCAGCGTAGTTCAGGGAGGAAAACTGTTTTTT. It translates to CASSVVQGGKLFF.